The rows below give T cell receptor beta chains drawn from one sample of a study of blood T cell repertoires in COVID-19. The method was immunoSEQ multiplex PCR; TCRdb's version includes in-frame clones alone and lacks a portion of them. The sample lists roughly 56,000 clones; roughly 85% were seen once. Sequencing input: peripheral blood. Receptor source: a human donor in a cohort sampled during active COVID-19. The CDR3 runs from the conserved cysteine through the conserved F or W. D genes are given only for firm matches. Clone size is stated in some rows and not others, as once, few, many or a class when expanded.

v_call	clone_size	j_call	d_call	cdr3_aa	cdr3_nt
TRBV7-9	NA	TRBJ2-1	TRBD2	CASSLGPRGGRANEQFF	TGTGCCAGCAGCTTAGGTCCACGCGGCGGGAGGGCTAATGAGCAGTTCTTC
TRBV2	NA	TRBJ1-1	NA	CASSGDLNTEAFF	TGTGCCAGCAGCGGGGACTTGAACACTGAAGCTTTCTTT
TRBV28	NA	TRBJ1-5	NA	CASSLIGVYYQPQHF	TGTGCCAGCAGTTTAATAGGAGTCTATTATCAGCCCCAGCATTTT
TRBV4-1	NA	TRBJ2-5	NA	CASSQELGSRGEETQYF	TGCGCCAGCAGCCAAGAGTTGGGGTCGCGGGGTGAAGAGACCCAGTACTTC
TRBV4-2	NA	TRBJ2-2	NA	CASSQGGGELFF	TGTGCCAGCAGCCAGGGAGGCGGGGAGCTGTTTTTT
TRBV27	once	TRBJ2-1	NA	CASSRWDTSSYNEQFF	TGTGCCAGCAGTCGCTGGGACACCAGCTCCTACAATGAGCAGTTCTTC
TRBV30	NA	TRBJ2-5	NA	CAWSVGISGRETQYF	TGTGCCTGGAGTGTGGGGATCTCAGGGAGGGAGACCCAGTACTTC
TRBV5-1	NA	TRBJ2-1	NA	CASSLFSGGNEQFF	TGCGCCAGCAGCTTGTTTAGCGGAGGGAATGAGCAGTTCTTC
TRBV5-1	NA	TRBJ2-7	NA	CASSLAMGRPYEQYF	TGCGCCAGCAGCTTGGCCATGGGGCGTCCCTACGAGCAGTACTTC
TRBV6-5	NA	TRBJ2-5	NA	CASSYLRQETQYF	TGTGCCAGCAGTTACCTCCGCCAAGAGACCCAGTACTTC